The clone carrying this T cell receptor beta chain was seen only a few times. Under the authors' procedure: Cell counts per sample came from amplifying reference gene primers. Repertoires were generated with immunoSEQ multiplex PCR, while TCRdb's copy carries only in-frame clones and drops some. Clone size and V and J calls were adopted from that table, with D and trimming inferred from the DNA. The data contain about 97,000 clones, 70% to 80% of them seen just once; the ten biggest clones take up 9.8%. This CDR3 region has 12 residues. Between the trimmed V and J ends, which lost 5 bases and 9 bases, there was a span of 8 bases. Germline CDR1 reads MNHEY; CDR2 reads SMNVEV (reference sequence). The data stem from a study of blood T cell repertoires in COVID-19. Study summary: Samples came from the United States, Italy and Spain, spanning acute and convalescent COVID-19. In each case, the material was cDNA or gDNA derived from T cells, B-cell-depleted T cells, or PBMCs.

The rearrangement links TRBV27 to TRBJ1-6; D possibly corresponds to TRBD1 (5 bases). The TCR originated in a man in his sixties with active or convalescent COVID-19. Material: peripheral blood. The DNA for the CDR3 is TGTGCCAGCAGTCAGGGCATTTCACCCCTCCACTTT. It specifies CASSQGISPLHF.